The source of this TCR beta chain is a study of tumor-infiltrating lymphocytes in primary liver carcinoma. Study conclusions and caveats: Tumor-adjacent and tumor-blood pairs shared a smaller degree of overlap than tumor region pairs. Owing to bulk unsorted samples, no comparison was made between CD4+ and CD8+ repertoires.

The authors made TCR beta cDNA from 400 to 600 ng total RNA with a constant-region primer. Library construction for TCR beta comprised three nested multiplex PCR rounds performed with slightly modified ARM-PCR. For around 11 cycles apiece, the opening two PCR rounds ran with TRBV1-TRBV30 forward primers and a C-beta reverse primer. MiXCR, applied by TCRdb to the multiplex PCR reads, yields one record per CDR3 protein. The sample yields some 190,000 distinct CDR3 sequences, 50% to 75% seen once. For blood RNA, unsorted whole blood served as the source, and germline DNA was extracted too. Prior to the surgical procedure, around 3.8 milliliters of peripheral blood were collected. A word on this clonotype: Its specificity is not known. A read error may account for a junction end that differs from germline.

The CDR3 is made up of 13 amino acids. Per the germline V gene, CDR1 is SGHNT and CDR2 is YENEEA. Sequencing input: peripheral blood. The chain couples TRBV11-3 to TRBJ2-3; no firm D call. The receptor was derived from a middle-aged man with primary liver carcinoma and hepatitis B virus infection. The CDR3 region has the DNA TGTGCCAACAGCTTATATCGAATGGATACGCAGTATTTT. Its protein product is CANSLYRMDTQYF.